Below are 20 T cell receptor beta chains sequenced from a single sample in a study of blood T cell repertoires in COVID-19. Clones were read by immunoSEQ multiplex PCR, and TCRdb kept only the in-frame ones, dropping some. The sample lists over 200,000 clones, roughly 90% occurring once. The sample taken for sequencing was peripheral blood. The source is a human donor in a cohort sampled during active COVID-19.

The CDR3 coding sequence is TGTGCCAGCAGCCCCGGTTTTGGCAGCTGGACAGGGGACTCAAAATCAATGAGGGCTTTCTTT. This translates into CASSPGFGSWTGDSKSMRAFF. The chain joins TRBV7-8 to TRBJ1-1; TRBD1 aligns across 9 bases. This CDR3 comprises 21 residues. V dropped 5 bases and J dropped 11; count of bases not matched to a gene: 33. The germline gives CDR1 SGHVS, CDR2 FQNEAQ.

The CDR3 is CASSPQTGGDSPLHF. CDR3 DNA: TGTGCCAGCTCACCACAAACAGGAGGGGATTCACCCCTCCACTTT. The V and J genes are TRBV18 and TRBJ1-6; maybe TRBD1 (5 bases). V lost 1 base to trimming and J lost 8 bases, with 12 bases between them. The CDR3 consists of 15 residues. Germline CDR1 is KGHSH and CDR2 is LQKENI.

The chain joins TRBV4-3 to TRBJ2-7, with TRBD1 matching 8 bases. The CDR3 spans 16 residues. Germline lookup yields CDR1 LGHNA and CDR2 YSLEER. The V gene end was trimmed by 4 bases and the J gene end by 6 bases; junction bases not matched to a gene: 14. CDR3 in DNA: TGCGCCAGCAGCCGCAATGACAGGGGCGACCGCCCCGAGCAGTACTTC. Its protein is CASSRNDRGDRPEQYF.

This clone has only one observation. V gene TRBV25-1 combines with J gene TRBJ1-4; the match to TRBD1 covers 9 bases. V trimming: 5 bases; J trimming: 7 bases; junction bases outside the gene matches: 8. Germline CDR1 and CDR2: MGHDK and SYGVNS. This CDR3 is built from 15 residues. In DNA, the CDR3 is TGTGCCAGCAGTATGACAGGGGGATGGAGTGAAAAACTGTTTTTT. Protein: CASSMTGGWSEKLFF.

The chain joins TRBV10-3 to TRBJ2-5; the match to TRBD1 covers 7 bases. The V segment lost 8 bases and the J segment 5 bases; nucleotides outside the gene matches: 14. This CDR3 has 15 residues. The germline CDR1 and CDR2 sequences are ENHRY and SYGVKD. CDR3 in DNA: TGTGCCATCTCTAAAAGGGACAGAGAGGAGGAGACCCAGTACTTC. It codes for CAISKRDREEETQYF.

This chain links TRBV5-5 with TRBJ1-5; TRBD1 matches 7 bases. CDR3 length: 17 amino acids. With V trimmed by 3 bases and J by 1 base, 10 bases remained unmatched. Germline V gene sequence: CDR1 SGHKS, CDR2 YYEKEE (reference sequence). CDR3 coding DNA: TGTGCCAGCAGCTCACGCTACAAGGACAGGAGCAATCAGCCCCAGCATTTT. This encodes CASSSRYKDRSNQPQHF.

The rearrangement joins TRBV12-3 or TRBV12-4 to TRBJ1-5; D might be TRBD1 (6 bases). Trimming removed 6 bases from V and 13 bases from J, with 16 bases in between. The CDR3 is made up of 12 amino acids. The CDR3, as DNA: TGTGCCAGCAGCCATAACAGGGCCCTGCAGCATTTT. It codes for CASSHNRALQHF.

J is TRBJ2-3 and V is TRBV6-2 or TRBV6-3, with unresolved D. Germline assignment: CDR1 MNHEY and CDR2 SVGEGT. The CDR3 is 11 amino acids. V gave up 6 bases and J gave up 7 bases, with 8 bases separating them. CDR3 residues: CASSHTNTQYF. As DNA, the CDR3 is TGTGCCAGCAGCCATACAAATACGCAGTATTTT.

The J gene is TRBJ2-1, the V gene TRBV5-6; D perhaps matches TRBD1 (6 bases). In germline, CDR1 is SGHDT, CDR2 YYEEEE. This CDR3 region has 14 residues. Between the trimmed V and J ends, which lost 0 bases and 4 bases, there was a span of 8 bases. The CDR3 region is CASSLGQGYNEQFF. In DNA form, the CDR3 reads TGTGCCAGCAGCTTGGGGCAGGGGTACAATGAGCAGTTCTTC.

This clone was detected once. This chain uses TRBV5-1 with TRBJ1-1; D call uncertain. The V gene lost 5 bases and the J gene lost 3 bases, with 11 bases spanning the gap. CDR3 size: 13 residues. The V gene's germline CDR1 is SGHRS and CDR2 YFSETQ. CDR3 sequence: CASRLKLDTEAFF. CDR3 DNA: TGCGCCAGCAGGCTCAAACTGGACACTGAAGCTTTCTTT. The complete variable domain, with remaining parts taken from reference TRBV5-1 and TRBJ1-1, reads KAGVTQTPRYLIKTRGQQVTLSCSPISGHRSVSWYQQTPGQGLQFLFEYFSETQRNKGNFPGRFSGRQFSNSRSEMNVSTLELGDSALYLCASRLKLDTEAFFGQGTRLTVV.

The chain recombines TRBV5-1 with TRBJ2-5; 9 bases agree with TRBD2. CDR1 SGHRS and CDR2 YFSETQ come from the germline V gene. The junction had 7 bases not matched to a gene; V was cut back by 0 bases and J by 4 bases. The CDR3 has 16 amino acids. CDR3 protein: CASSLAALAGSETQYF. CDR3 DNA sequence: TGCGCCAGCAGCTTGGCAGCCCTAGCGGGGTCAGAGACCCAGTACTTC.

CDR3 sequence (DNA): TGTGCCAGCAGCTTTATGGCTTTCCAAGAGACCCAGTACTTC. The encoded protein is CASSFMAFQETQYF. V is TRBV5-5 and J is TRBJ2-5; D unresolved. V was clipped by 2 bases and J by 1 base, with 9 bases between them. In germline, CDR1 is SGHKS, CDR2 YYEKEE (reference sequence). This CDR3 spans 14 amino acids.

The CDR3 region is CASSLQGLVSDEQFF. In nucleotides, the CDR3 is TGTGCCAGCAGCCTACAAGGACTAGTAAGCGATGAGCAGTTCTTC. The rearrangement links TRBV7-9 to TRBJ2-1, with TRBD2 matching over 7 bases. The CDR3 loop spans 15 amino acids. Losses at the gene ends were 5 bases for V and 8 bases for J; bases not matched to a gene: 12. Germline V gene lookup returns CDR1 SEHNR and CDR2 FQNEAQ (reference sequence).

This clone was counted a few times. This chain links TRBV28 with TRBJ2-3; 7 positions match TRBD1. The CDR3 length is 16 residues. The V and J ends lost 3 bases and 11 bases, in that order; junction bases with no gene match: 17. Germline V CDR1 and CDR2: MDHEN, SYDVKM. The chain's CDR3 is CASSFGTVGVRGVQYF. CDR3 coding DNA: TGTGCCAGCAGTTTTGGGACAGTTGGGGTCAGGGGTGTGCAGTATTTT.

The sample holds a few counts of this clone. The J gene is TRBJ2-5, the V gene TRBV18; no clear D. The CDR3 is made up of 11 amino acids. The germline V gene encodes CDR1 KGHSH and CDR2 LQKENI. V lost 6 bases and J 7 bases, leaving 9 bases between the germline ends. The CDR3 DNA reads TGTGCCAGCTCCCCGGAGAGGACCCAGTACTTC. It specifies CASSPERTQYF. The variable domain in full, with the rest retrieved from reference TRBV18 and TRBJ2-5, is NAGVMQNPRHLVRRRGQEARLRCSPMKGHSHVYWYRQLPEEGLKFMVYLQKENIIDESGMPKERFSAEFPKEGPSILRIQQVVRGDSAAYFCASSPERTQYFGPGTRLLVL.

The CDR3 loop is CASTLIGAGELFF. For the CDR3, the DNA is TGTGCCAGCACTTTGATCGGGGCCGGGGAGCTGTTTTTT. The rearrangement joins TRBV6-5 to TRBJ2-2; TRBD2 is a possible D gene (5 bases). Looked up from germline, CDR1 is MNHEY and CDR2 is SVGAGI. The CDR3 is made up of 13 amino acids. V was trimmed by 7 bases and J by 6 bases, leaving 12 bases between them.

The chain carries TRBV5-1 and TRBJ1-1, with D unclear. This CDR3 has 13 residues. The germline V gene encodes CDR1 SGHRS and CDR2 YFSETQ. V shed 5 bases and J shed 2 bases, with 10 bases lying between them. The CDR3 sequence is CASSNRENTEAFF. DNA of the CDR3: TGCGCCAGCAGTAACCGGGAAAACACTGAAGCTTTCTTT.

The genes are TRBV27 and TRBJ2-7, with a tentative D call TRBD1 (6 bases). The ends were cut back, 4 bases at V and 6 bases at J, with 13 bases in the middle. The CDR3 runs 13 residues. The germline CDR1 and CDR2 sequences are MNHEY and SMNVEV (reference sequence). The DNA of the CDR3 is TGTGCCAGCAGTTACTTACAGGGAACCGAGCAGTACTTC. This translates into CASSYLQGTEQYF.

Points on this clone: The sample has other DNA sequences that encode this CDR3 too. This CDR3 reads CASSLGQMNTEAFF. The DNA for the CDR3 is TGCGCCAGCAGCTTGGGACAGATGAACACTGAAGCTTTCTTT. The V and J genes are TRBV5-1 and TRBJ1-1, with D tentatively TRBD1 (5 bases). CDR3 length: 14 amino acids. Trimming removed 0 bases at V and 0 bases at J, with 6 bases between. Germline CDR1 is SGHRS and CDR2 is YFSETQ.

V is TRBV7-3 and J is TRBJ2-3, with unresolved D. CDR1 SGHTA and CDR2 FQGTGA come from the germline V gene. This CDR3 region has 14 residues. Trimming left V 1 base short and J 4 bases short, with 9 bases between. In DNA form, the CDR3 reads TGTGCCAGCAGCTTAAGCTCTATGCCAGATACGCAGTATTTT. It yields the protein CASSLSSMPDTQYF.